This T cell receptor (beta chain) was captured by sequencing in a study of blood T cell repertoires in COVID-19 (dated by TCRdb to 2019 to 2021). Describing the broader study: Samples from collaborators originated in the United States, Italy and Spain and spanned both the acute and convalescent phases of COVID-19. Sample metadata almost always included a de-identified subject ID, COVID-19 status, age in years and sex. Samples came from the ongoing ImmuneRACE study (first 160 participants) plus 1,254 subjects from 6 global collaborators. The material from the prospective study consisted of cDNA or gDNA derived from T cells, B-cell-depleted T cells, or PBMCs. Where HLA class I and class II types were available, the types were taken from metadata supplied by the sample provider, not from assay-based typing. Subjects who had been exposed to COVID-19, were actively infected with it, or had recovered from it provided the deeply sampled blood TCRbeta repertoires that made up the dataset. The repertoires were released in a freely available public database intended as a resource for research on the immune response to SARS-CoV-2.

Concerning this clone: Its cognate antigen has yet to be identified. No much larger clone exists at a distance of one base, and base qualities are not known.

The collaborating institutions used their own protocols to collect whole blood in K2EDTA tubes. For TCRbeta analysis, collaborators shipped samples as frozen whole blood, isolated PBMCs, or DNA extracted from either of those sample types. V and J are truncated by 0 bases and 9 bases respectively, leaving an intervening sequence of 12 bases. CDR1 and CDR2 are read off the germline V gene as MNHNS and SASEGT. There are 14 amino acids in the CDR3, from cysteine to phenylalanine inclusive. The sequence is cut down to CDR3 DNA, 42 bases in frame from base 1. Overall results and qualifications from the work: The amount of clinical and demographic metadata varied by source and participant and was provided uncurated.

TCRbeta CDR3 regions were amplified from genomic DNA using the immunoSEQ Assay, a bias-controlled multiplex PCR. The study's processing was this. The number of nucleated cells in each sample was estimated by amplification of reference gene primers within the assay. Sequence reads were collapsed and filtered to measure the absolute abundance of every unique TCRbeta CDR3 rearrangement. For each sample, productive Simpson clonality was calculated as the square root of Simpson's diversity index across productive rearrangements. As stored in TCRdb, this immuneACCESS dataset retains in-frame rearrangements with V and J assigned. A fraction of the clones does not appear; measured against another copy, unresolved V genes explain less than half of the discrepancy, and the remainder lacks a known reason. The D gene and trimming were derived from the DNA, and the V and J assignments and clone size from that table. This sample has about 280,000 clones in its table, and about nine tenths of those were observed once. The ten largest clones take up 2% to 2.5% of the sample.

The V and J segments used are TRBV6-1 and TRBJ2-1; tentative D gene TRBD1, with 6 bases matching. The sequencing sample was made of peripheral blood. This receptor was taken from a man over 45 with acute or convalescent COVID-19. The CDR3 protein is CASSEAIEGVEQFF. The DNA sequence is TGTGCCAGCAGTGAAGCGATTGAGGGGGTTGAGCAGTTCTTC.